The sequence of this TCR beta chain was determined in a study of cytomegalovirus exposure and HLA in healthy donors. Whole-study context: A subsequent analysis stated that the 120 or so validation repertoires were run on the same platform as the roughly 670 first-cohort repertoires. General observations from the study: It was about 150 TCR beta chains that were listed as cytomegalovirus-associated.

On this clone: Its antigen is not identified.

The CDR3 has 20 amino acids. Germline CDR1 is SGHVS and CDR2 is FNYEAQ. V was pared by 5 bases and J by 1 base, with 20 bases of the junction left unmatched. Assay used: immunoSEQ multiplex PCR; TCRdb lists only in-frame clones, some missing. The repertoire has 65,000 or so clones, 85% to 95% of them found once; the top ten carry about 4.4%. The sample was PBMCs. This sequence was found in a man between 18 and 35 years old in good health and CMV-seropositive. The chain employs TRBV7-6 and TRBJ2-1; 7 bases align to TRBD2. CDR3 DNA sequence: TGTGCCAGCAGCCCCGCCCGGACTAGTTATATTAGTAGGTCCTACAATGAGCAGTTCTTC. Translation gives CASSPARTSYISRSYNEQFF.